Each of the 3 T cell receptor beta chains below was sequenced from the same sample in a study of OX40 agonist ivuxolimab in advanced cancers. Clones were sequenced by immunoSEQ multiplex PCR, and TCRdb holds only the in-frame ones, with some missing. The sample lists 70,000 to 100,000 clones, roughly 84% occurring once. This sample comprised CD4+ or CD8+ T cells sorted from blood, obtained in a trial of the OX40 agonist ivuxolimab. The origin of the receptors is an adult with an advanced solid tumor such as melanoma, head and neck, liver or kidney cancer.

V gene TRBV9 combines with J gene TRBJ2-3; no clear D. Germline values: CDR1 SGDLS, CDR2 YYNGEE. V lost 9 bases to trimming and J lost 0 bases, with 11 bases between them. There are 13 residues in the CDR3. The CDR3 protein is CATSRWSTDTQYF. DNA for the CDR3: TGTGCCACATCCCGGTGGAGCACAGATACGCAGTATTTT. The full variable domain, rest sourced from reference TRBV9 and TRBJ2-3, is DSGVTQTPKHLITATGQRVTLRCSPRSGDLSVYWYQQSLDQGLQFLIQYYNGEERAKGNILERFSAQQFPDLHSELNLSSLELGDSALYFCATSRWSTDTQYFGPGTRLTVL.

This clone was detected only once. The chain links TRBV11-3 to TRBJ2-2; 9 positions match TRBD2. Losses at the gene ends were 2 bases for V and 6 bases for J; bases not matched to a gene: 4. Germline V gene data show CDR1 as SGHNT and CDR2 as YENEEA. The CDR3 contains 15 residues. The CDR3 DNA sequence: TGTGCCAGCAGCTTACTGTCTAGCGGGGCCGGGGAGCTGTTTTTT. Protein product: CASSLLSSGAGELFF.

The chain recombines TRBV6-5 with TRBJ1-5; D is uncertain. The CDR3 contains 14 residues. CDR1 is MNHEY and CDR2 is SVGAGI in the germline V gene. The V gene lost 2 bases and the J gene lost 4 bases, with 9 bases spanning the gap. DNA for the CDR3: TGTGCCAGCAGTTACGATCGCTTTAATCAGCCCCAGCATTTT. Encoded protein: CASSYDRFNQPQHF.